Given below is one TCR beta chain in context. Its binding antigen is unknown. No base quality values were provided; no much bigger clone lies one nucleotide off. The germline V gene encodes CDR1 SGHDN and CDR2 FVKESK. Trimming at the junction amounts to 1 base on V and 2 bases on J, and the germline ends lie 9 bases apart. The CDR3 runs 14 residues from the cysteine to the phenylalanine. Of all the DNA, just the CDR3 is kept, 42 bases in frame from base 1. The library was obtained by the immunoSEQ multiplex PCR assay. For the multiplex PCR, a mixture combining 60 forward primers for TCR Vbeta segments and 13 reverse primers for TCR Jbeta segments was used. The CDR3 region of rearranged TCR beta genes was amplified from genomic DNA by a multiplex PCR assay. On the Illumina HiSeq System, the amplified TCR beta libraries were sequenced as 87-base-pair reads. The study's own analysis went as follows. In a later analysis, some 80 million unique TCR beta chains were counted across the approximately 640 repertoires, and approximately 11 million of these chains were shared by at least two donors. Raw reads were error-corrected and collapsed into unique sequences with a nearest-neighbor algorithm that merged closely related sequences to remove PCR and sequencing errors. To assign V, D and J gene segments, CDR3 sequences were aligned to IMGT reference sequences. For a sequence to be retained, a match of at least six nucleotides was required to both a V gene segment and a J gene segment. Rearrangements were called productive when the CDR3 lacked stop codons and stayed in frame with V and J; all others were non-productive. Following IMGT convention, CDR3 was defined as the stretch from the second conserved V-encoded cysteine up to the conserved J-encoded phenylalanine. Sequences without an unambiguous match to a single V gene segment were excluded from the earlier analysis of 450 to 750 of the donors. In an earlier analysis of about 590 of the donors, a V segment was called functional when productive rearrangements were above 56.7%, and segregating when the standard deviation between donors exceeded 5%. To diagnose cytomegalovirus status from the catalog of TCR beta chain sequences, a statistical classification framework was built. In a later analysis, TCR nucleotide sequences were compared against IMGT/GENE-DB human TR gene sequences so that V and J genes could be assigned. Using the TCRdist pipeline, a later analysis assigned CDR3 sequences along with most-parsimonious VDJ recombination scenarios. In a later analysis, each TCR beta chain was defined by its CDR3 amino acid sequence together with its V-gene family, and reads without a unique V-gene family were excluded. To address suspected cross-contamination and a sequencing artifact, a later analysis removed 592 highly shared, low-generation-probability nucleotide sequences. A later analysis calculated a clonal expansion index for each public chain from normalized within-repertoire ranks of inferred template counts. In a later analysis, generation probabilities were computed using a VDJ recombination model fitted to out-of-frame rearrangements, and the results were checked against IGoR. Hypergeometric tests were used in a later analysis to score TCR-TCR, TCR-HLA and TCR-CMV co-occurrence, with a repertoire-size bias correction applied to the TCR pairs. A later analysis estimated false discovery rates by permuting HLA or CMV assignments 20 times. In a later analysis, co-occurring TCRs were grouped using DBSCAN, with TCRdist sequence similarity added in when clustering inside HLA-allele-positive subsets. Repertoires with fewer than 30,000 or more than 120,000 public chains were left out of co-occurrence clustering, as were five repertoires with anomalous nucleotide sharing. What TCRdb holds here is the immuneACCESS table cut down to in-frame rearrangements. Part of the clones is not present; checked against another copy, under half of the missing clones reflect an unresolved V gene, and the others are unexplained. V and J calls and clone size come straight from that table; D and trimming were deduced from the DNA. This sample comprises approximately 170,000 clones, around 62% of them detected only once. The leading ten clones occupy around 3.2% of the sample.

The cohort comprised 666 healthy bone marrow donors. At the time of sampling, all cohort members were nominally healthy, though unrecorded immune exposures were likely present. The donor was CMV seronegative and was included in the group of a few hundred seronegative cohort members. A peripheral blood sample was collected from each donor, and TCR beta sequencing was performed on peripheral blood mononuclear cells. The Qiagen DNeasy Blood Extraction Kit was used to extract genomic DNA from the blood cell samples. This record comes from a study of cytomegalovirus exposure and HLA in healthy donors (dated by TCRdb to the late 2010s). Describing the broader study: An earlier analysis of some 600 of the donors reported about 300 Gb of sequence data and around 100 million unique TCR beta sequences obtained from about 179 million T cells. An early release covering just under 650 HLA-typed donors comprised 250 to 350 gigabases of sequencing data and about 90 million unique TCR sequences. Of the roughly 390 genotyped donors, 75% to 85% were placed in the genetic ancestry cluster associated with self-reported Caucasian donors. The study aimed to test whether signatures of past pathogen exposure could be identified by cataloging public T cell receptors. Using immunosequencing, the study profiled T cell repertoires from around 680 subjects and related those repertoires to cytomegalovirus serostatus. A separate validation cohort of roughly 130 different subjects was used in addition to the approximately 640-subject first cohort. To predict cytomegalovirus infection status, the study combined high-throughput TCR immunosequencing, statistical association of individual TCRs with disease status, and machine learning. To study patterns of TCR occurrence, a later analysis re-analyzed previously published TCR beta repertoires from hundreds of donors and added high-resolution HLA genotyping. Rather than drawing on any new phenotypic data, the later analysis identified candidate immune exposures from TCR beta sequences and the way those sequences occurred across donors. To decide whether each TCR beta V gene segment behaved as functional or pseudogenic, an earlier analysis of some 540 of the donors relied on high-throughput TCR beta sequencing. Donor age, sex, ethnicity and CMV serostatus were collected together with the repertoire data. A later genetic analysis used genome-wide SNP genotypes for about three fifths of the 666 donors, treating that subset as a discovery cohort. Every discovery cohort repertoire had been produced on one sequencing platform. Both class I and class II loci were covered by HLA typing, at four-digit resolution. The number of donors typed differed by locus, with roughly 620-640 for A, B, C, DRB1 and DQB1, 522 for DQA1, about 610 for DPA1, and approximately 470 for DPB1. Because of strong linkage in the cohort, five DR-DQ haplotypes were treated as single units for association and clustering. Among several hundred genotyped donors of the cohort, an average of around 250,000 unique TCR beta nucleotide sequences was sequenced per donor, of which about 19% were non-productive. What the authors observed across the whole study: The only immune exposure information available for the cohort was CMV serostatus. In a later analysis, some 18,000 TCR beta sequences were associated with specific HLA alleles at a false discovery rate of 0.05. According to a later analysis, TCR association rates differed among HLA loci, with DRB1 alleles showing the most associated TCRs and HLA-C alleles showing the fewest. Cytomegalovirus status was reported to be diagnosed by the classifier with high specificity and sensitivity in both the original and validation cohorts. While some public TCRs were present in many individuals, most TCR sequences turned up only very rarely across donors. Sequencing depth was assumed to be roughly uniform across donors in the presence/absence analyses, though that assumption may not hold. A later genetic analysis associated a missense DCLRE1C variant with V-gene and J-gene trimming of TCR beta chains, and an independent cohort replicated the association. Strong co-occurrence of HLA alleles, especially DR and DQ, made assigning TCR associations to individual alleles difficult. A further reported finding was that TCR beta sequences accurately predicted the HLA-A and HLA-B alleles for most subjects in the first cohort. The authors suggested that the approach could potentially be generalized to other disease states and immunological phenotypes. The study listed approximately 150 TCR beta chains as associated with cytomegalovirus. This cohort had only TCR beta chains sequenced, and the lack of alpha or paired-chain data limited which features could be detected. Compared with equally common non-associated chains, HLA-associated TCR beta chains in a later analysis were more clonally expanded and had lower generation probabilities. According to a later analysis, most CMV-associated TCR beta chains appeared to be HLA-restricted, and the HLA associations seemed to be driven largely by CMV exposure. The 87-base-pair reads could not distinguish some IMGT-functional V segments, including TRBV6-2 and TRBV6-3, so those segments were excluded. Linkage disequilibrium might explain the correlated functional status among segregating V segments, but an unknown experimental factor could not be ruled out. A later genetic analysis reported fewer N-insertions in productive TCRs among donors in an Asian-associated ancestry cluster than the approximately 670-donor mean. Because some donors lacked HLA typing at each locus, the association tests relied only on the typed subset. In vitro tests confirmed that a few of the cytomegalovirus-associated TCR beta chains recognize cytomegalovirus antigens. In an earlier analysis of fewer than 700 of the donors, most TCR beta V segments appeared in productive rearrangements about 87% or about 30% of the time, broadly matching IMGT annotations. A later analysis reported that several top co-occurrence clusters appeared linked to parvovirus B19, influenza, CMV and Epstein-Barr virus. A cluster of highly shared sequence variants was judged likely to be a technical artifact of the sequencing pipeline. The earlier analysis of fewer than 750 of the donors excluded approximately 17 rarely observed V segments, including chromosome 9 orphons, because counts were too low.

The sequencing sample was made of PBMCs. The rearranged chain carries TRBV14 and TRBJ2-7, and TRBD1 may be the D gene, going by 6 matching bases. The source is a middle-aged man in good health and CMV-seronegative. Here is the DNA: TGTGCCAGCAGCCAAGTTCGGACAGCCTACGAGCAGTACTTC. Translated, this gives CASSQVRTAYEQYF.